The rows below give T cell receptor beta chains drawn from one sample of a study of vaccination and CD4 T cells after COVID-19. In TCRdb, the PCR reads were re-called with MiXCR into one record per CDR3 protein. This sample has roughly 31,000 distinct CDR3 sequences, with about 49% found just once. Material: CD4+ T cells from blood, obtained about 7 months after SARS-CoV-2 vaccination. The receptor source for this set is a human donor who had recovered from COVID-19. Each CDR3 is given with its conserved first and last residue. The D gene is left open where the match is weak. Size values are once, few and many counts, or a class for expanded clones, and some rows have none.

abundance	d_gene	j_gene	v_gene	CDR3nt	CDR3aa
.	.	TRBJ1-5	TRBV28	TGTGCCAGCAGTGAGTTGGGCAATCAGCCCCAGCATTTT	CASSELGNQPQHF
few	TRBD2	TRBJ2-5	TRBV20-1	TGCAGCAAAACTAGCGGGAGGGCCTCATTAGAGACCCAGTACTTC	CSKTSGRASLETQYF
medium-sized	TRBD2	TRBJ2-1	TRBV20-1	TGCAGTGCTAGAGCCGGGGCGGGGGAGCCGACCTACAATGAGCAGTTCTTC	CSARAGAGEPTYNEQFF
few	.	TRBJ2-1	TRBV7-9	TGTGCCAGCAGCTTAGCGCTTGGTCAGGGGTTCGACAATGAGCAGTTCTTC	CASSLALGQGFDNEQFF
.	.	TRBJ2-3	TRBV4-3	TGCGCCAGCAGCCAACAGGGGAACTCTTTAGGAGATACGCAGTATTTT	CASSQQGNSLGDTQYF
.	.	TRBJ2-5	TRBV7-2	TGTGCCAGCAGCCAAACGACAGCCCAAGAGACCCAGTACTTC	CASSQTTAQETQYF
once	.	TRBJ1-4	TRBV20-1	TGCAGTGCCTCAAATGAAAAACTGTTTTTT	CSASNEKLFF
.	TRBD1	TRBJ1-2	TRBV24-1	TGTGCCACCAGTGACGGCAAGACAGGGGGGAACTATGGCTACACCTTC	CATSDGKTGGNYGYTF
few	.	TRBJ2-7	TRBV6-5	TGTGCCAGCAGTTCCGGGTCCTACGAGCAGTACTTC	CASSSGSYEQYF
.	TRBD1	TRBJ1-5	TRBV4-1	TGCGCCAGCAGGGCGGGACAGCGAAGCAATCAGCCCCAGCATTTT	CASRAGQRSNQPQHF
.	.	TRBJ2-5	TRBV7-9	TGTGCCAGCAGGGGTGCCAAAAGGTACCAAGAGACCCAGTACTTC	CASRGAKRYQETQYF
once	.	TRBJ2-3	TRBV19	TGTGCCAGTAGTATTTCCCCCGATACGCAGTATTTT	CASSISPDTQYF
.	.	TRBJ2-3	TRBV7-6	TGTGCCAGCAGCTTAAGGTGGAGGGCCACAGATACGCAGTATTTT	CASSLRWRATDTQYF
.	TRBD2	TRBJ2-7	TRBV29-1	TGCAGCGTCATTCCCGGACTAGCGGGAGATCACGGCGAGCAGTACTTC	CSVIPGLAGDHGEQYF
.	.	TRBJ2-5	TRBV20-1	TGCAGTGGATTAACAGAGACCCAGTACTTC	CSGLTETQYF
.	TRBD2	TRBJ2-7	TRBV2	TGTGCCAGCAGAGGACTAGAAAGCTCCTACGAGCAGTACTTC	CASRGLESSYEQYF
.	.	TRBJ2-6	TRBV7-3	TGTGCCAGCAGCTGGGGACCGCGGTCTGGGGCCAACGTCCTGACTTTC	CASSWGPRSGANVLTF
.	.	TRBJ2-7	TRBV7-2	TGTGCCAGCAGCTTAGCGCTAGGGTTATTCTACGAGCAGTACTTC	CASSLALGLFYEQYF
.	.	TRBJ2-7	TRBV7-3	TGTGCCAGCAGCTTAAACCCCGCCGGGAACGAGCAGTACTTC	CASSLNPAGNEQYF
few	.	TRBJ2-4	TRBV4-3	TGCGCCAGCAGCCAAGATCGCTACAGAAACATTCAGTACTTC	CASSQDRYRNIQYF
.	TRBD2	TRBJ2-3	TRBV20-1	TGCAGTGCTAGAGATGAGCTAGCGGCCGCAGATACGCAGTATTTT	CSARDELAAADTQYF
.	TRBD2	TRBJ2-7	TRBV20-1	TGCAGTGCTGCTGACGGGACTAGCGGGATAATCGAGCAGTACTTC	CSAADGTSGIIEQYF
.	.	TRBJ1-1	TRBV19	TGTGCCAGTAGTATAACAGGGAACACTGAAGCTTTCTTT	CASSITGNTEAFF
few	TRBD2	TRBJ2-7	TRBV15	TGTGCCACCAGCAGCTGGCTAGCGGGATCCACAAAGTACGAGCAGTACTTC	CATSSWLAGSTKYEQYF
.	TRBD2	TRBJ2-4	TRBV7-2	TGTGCCAGCAGCCCCTCAGGGACTAGCGGGAGGCCGAACATTCAGTACTTC	CASSPSGTSGRPNIQYF
.	.	TRBJ1-5	TRBV19	TGTGCCAGTAGTATCCGGGGACCTTCTCTTAGCAATCAGCCCCAGCATTTT	CASSIRGPSLSNQPQHF
few	TRBD1	TRBJ1-1	TRBV6-1	TGTGCCAGCAGGGGACAGGGTTCGTTTACTGAAGCTTTCTTT	CASRGQGSFTEAFF
.	.	TRBJ2-6	TRBV21-1	TGTGCCAGCAGCAAAGTCAGCTCTGGGGCCAACGTCCTGACTTTC	CASSKVSSGANVLTF